These T cell receptor beta chains were read from a single sample in a study of lymphopenia after photon versus proton radiotherapy. Measured with immunoSEQ multiplex PCR; TCRdb has only the in-frame clones, and not every one. The table records 37,000 or so clones, about 84% of them present only once. The sequencing here drew on peripheral blood, taken from a patient treated with photon-based radiotherapy. The receptors shown here come from a man between 45 and 60 years old with gastric cancer. The CDR3 runs from the conserved cysteine through the conserved F or W. Fields, in order: clone size, V gene, CDR3 protein. The size field is filled for only some rows; it gives once, few, many or a size class.

>.|TRBV10-3
CAISTVDGSYEQYF
>.|TRBV5-1
CASSRDSANTGELFF
>.|TRBV18
CASSHEETQYF
>.|TRBV5-6
CASSLGPGGTGELFF
>once|TRBV18
CASSPKRERQETQYF
>.|TRBV21-1
CASRIQGARTGELFF
>.|TRBV30
CAWTAPGTSGRGEQFF
>.|TRBV5-1
CASSLVRGLWDEAFF
>.|TRBV2
CASGQTGPGGSGNTIYF
>.|TRBV11-3
CASRHDRGSEKLFF
>.|TRBV6-6
CASSYSLIQPQHF
>.|TRBV18
CASSPFPPGVRTEAFF
>once|TRBV15
CATSRDLQETQYF
>.|TRBV2
CASWVGGIEHYGYTF
>.|TRBV11-2
CASSPMSRTEAFF
>.|TRBV28
CASRGPTGSGEQYF
>.|TRBV4-1
CASSQGTGTRYEQYF
>.|TRBV5-4
CASSQGVEEKLFF
>few|TRBV7-2
CASSLQGNEQFF
>.|TRBV15
CATSSAPGLNTGELFF
>.|TRBV5-1
CASSSEGRGDRGYTF
>.|TRBV6-5
CASSQGIADEQYF
>.|TRBV6-1
CASSLLGGEQFF
>.|TRBV2
CASTQGNQETQYF
>.|TRBV18
CASSPNRQNTEAFF
>few|TRBV30
CAWSRPPDEKLFF
>.|TRBV5-1
CASSLPDRGGLTGELFF
>.|TRBV10-2
CASRSGTSGSEETQYF
>few|TRBV7-9
CASSRGGSTDTQYF
>.|TRBV9
CASSSRLGADTQYF
>.|TRBV2
CASREQGLSSYEQYF
>.|TRBV28
CASSFPGLTTDTQYF
>once|TRBV6-5
CASRPPFTGELFF
>once|TRBV6-6
CASSYLGEGGELFF
>.|TRBV29-1
CSVPFSPSTDTQYF
>.|TRBV4-2
CASSTRTGGPGELFF
>.|TRBV7-2
CASSLVGLARETQYF
>.|TRBV7-8
CASSLQAAQETQYF
>.|TRBV6-1
CASSEGQGSEKLFF
>few|TRBV30
CAWRGTGGTQPQHF
>.|TRBV19
CASSIGPGGGQFF
>.|TRBV2
CASSKNYNEQFF
>.|TRBV28
CASSSAQRQARNTIYF
>.|TRBV30
CAWRPRDTYGYTF
>.|TRBV11-1
CASSPPGLQNSYEQYF